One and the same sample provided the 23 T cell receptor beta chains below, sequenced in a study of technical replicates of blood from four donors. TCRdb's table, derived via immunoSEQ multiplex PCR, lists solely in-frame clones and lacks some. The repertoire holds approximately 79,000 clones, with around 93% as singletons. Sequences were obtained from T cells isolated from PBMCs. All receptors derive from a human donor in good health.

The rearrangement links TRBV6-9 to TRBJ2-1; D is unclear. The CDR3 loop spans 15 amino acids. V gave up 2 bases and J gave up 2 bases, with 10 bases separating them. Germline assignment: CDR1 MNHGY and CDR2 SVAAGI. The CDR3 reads CASSYTPATYNEQFF. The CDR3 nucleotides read TGTGCCAGCAGTTATACCCCAGCGACCTACAATGAGCAGTTCTTC.

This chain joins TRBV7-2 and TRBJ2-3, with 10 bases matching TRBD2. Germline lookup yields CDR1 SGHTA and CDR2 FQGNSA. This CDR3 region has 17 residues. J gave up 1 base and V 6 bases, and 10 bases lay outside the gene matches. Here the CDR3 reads CASRPRRLAGGTDTQYF. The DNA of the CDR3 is TGTGCCAGCAGGCCAAGGCGGCTAGCGGGGGGCACAGATACGCAGTATTTT.

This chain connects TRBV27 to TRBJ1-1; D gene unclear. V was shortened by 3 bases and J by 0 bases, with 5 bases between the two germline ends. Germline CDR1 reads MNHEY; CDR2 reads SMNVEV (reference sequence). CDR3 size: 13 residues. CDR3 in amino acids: CASSLYMNTEAFF. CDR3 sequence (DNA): TGTGCCAGCAGTTTGTACATGAACACTGAAGCTTTCTTT.

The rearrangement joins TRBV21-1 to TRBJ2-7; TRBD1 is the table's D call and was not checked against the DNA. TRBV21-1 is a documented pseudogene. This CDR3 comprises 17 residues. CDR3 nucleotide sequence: TGTGCCAGCAGCAAAGCGCGGGGGGGACAGGGGGCGTACGAGCAGTACTTC. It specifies CASSKARGGQGAYEQYF.

CDR3 sequence reads: CASSRPSESSYEQYF. Written as DNA, the CDR3 is TGTGCCAGCAGTCGCCCTAGCGAGAGCTCCTACGAGCAGTACTTC. The chain carries TRBV28 and TRBJ2-7; D is possibly TRBD2 (6 bases). Deletions cut 5 bases from V and 0 bases from J, with 14 bases between. The CDR3 extends over 15 amino acids. Germline V gene sequence: CDR1 MDHEN, CDR2 SYDVKM.

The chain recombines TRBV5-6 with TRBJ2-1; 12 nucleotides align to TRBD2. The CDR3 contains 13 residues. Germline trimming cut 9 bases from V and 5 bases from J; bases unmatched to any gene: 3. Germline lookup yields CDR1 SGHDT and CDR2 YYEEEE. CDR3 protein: CATGLAGNNEQFF. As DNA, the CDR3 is TGTGCCACAGGACTAGCGGGGAACAATGAGCAGTTCTTC.

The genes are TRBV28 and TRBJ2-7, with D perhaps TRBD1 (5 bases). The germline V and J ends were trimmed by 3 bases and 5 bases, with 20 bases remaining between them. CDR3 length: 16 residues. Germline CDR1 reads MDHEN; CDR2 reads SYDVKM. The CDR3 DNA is TGTGCCAGCAGTTTCCTCGCCAGGGAAGCAGAGGACGAGCAGTACTTC. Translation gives CASSFLAREAEDEQYF.

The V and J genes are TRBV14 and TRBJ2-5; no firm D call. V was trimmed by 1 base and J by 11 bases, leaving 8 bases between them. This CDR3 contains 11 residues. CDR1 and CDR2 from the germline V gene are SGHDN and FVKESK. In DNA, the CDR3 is TGTGCCAGCAGCCAAGCCGGAGTACAGTACTTC. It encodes CASSQAGVQYF. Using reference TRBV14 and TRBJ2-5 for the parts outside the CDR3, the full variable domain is EAGVTQFPSHSVIEKGQTVTLRCDPISGHDNLYWYRRVMGKEIKFLLHFVKESKQDESGMPNNRFLAERTGGTYSTLKVQPAELEDSGVYFCASSQAGVQYFGPGTRLLVL.

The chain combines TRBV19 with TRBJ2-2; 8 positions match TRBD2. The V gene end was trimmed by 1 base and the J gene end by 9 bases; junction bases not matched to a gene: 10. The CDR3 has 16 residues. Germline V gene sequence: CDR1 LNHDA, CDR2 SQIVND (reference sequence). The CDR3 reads CASSIARLAYRRELFF. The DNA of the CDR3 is TGTGCCAGTAGTATAGCCAGACTAGCGTATAGAAGGGAGCTGTTTTTT.

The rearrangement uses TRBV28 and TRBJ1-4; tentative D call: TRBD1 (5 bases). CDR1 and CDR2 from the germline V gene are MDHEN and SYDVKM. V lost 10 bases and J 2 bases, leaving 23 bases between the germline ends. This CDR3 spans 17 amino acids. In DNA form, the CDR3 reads TGTGCCACCCACCTCGACAGTCGGGCTGGCACTAATGAAAAACTGTTTTTT. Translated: CATHLDSRAGTNEKLFF.

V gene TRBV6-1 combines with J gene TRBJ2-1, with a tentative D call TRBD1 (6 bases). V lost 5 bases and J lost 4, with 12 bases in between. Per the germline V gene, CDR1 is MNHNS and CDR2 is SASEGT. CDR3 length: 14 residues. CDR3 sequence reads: CASSQDRTYNEQFF. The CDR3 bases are TGTGCCAGCAGTCAAGACAGGACATACAATGAGCAGTTCTTC.

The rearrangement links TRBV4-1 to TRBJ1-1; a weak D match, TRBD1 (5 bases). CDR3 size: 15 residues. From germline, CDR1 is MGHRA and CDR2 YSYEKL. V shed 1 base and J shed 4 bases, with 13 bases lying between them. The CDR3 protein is CASSQVPVGGTEAFF. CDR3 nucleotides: TGCGCCAGCAGCCAAGTTCCGGTCGGGGGCACTGAAGCTTTCTTT.

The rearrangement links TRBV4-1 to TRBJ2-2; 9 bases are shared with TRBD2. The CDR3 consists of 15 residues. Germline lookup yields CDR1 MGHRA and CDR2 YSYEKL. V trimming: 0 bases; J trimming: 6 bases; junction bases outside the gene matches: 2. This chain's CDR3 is CASSQEAGGSGELFF. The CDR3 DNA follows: TGCGCCAGCAGCCAAGAAGCGGGGGGCTCCGGGGAGCTGTTTTTT.

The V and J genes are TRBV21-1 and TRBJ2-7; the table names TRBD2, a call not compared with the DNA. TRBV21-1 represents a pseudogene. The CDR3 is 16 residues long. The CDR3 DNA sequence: TGTGCCAGCAGCAAGGGTAATCCTAGAATCCCCTACGAGCAGTACTTC. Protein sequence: CASSKGNPRIPYEQYF.

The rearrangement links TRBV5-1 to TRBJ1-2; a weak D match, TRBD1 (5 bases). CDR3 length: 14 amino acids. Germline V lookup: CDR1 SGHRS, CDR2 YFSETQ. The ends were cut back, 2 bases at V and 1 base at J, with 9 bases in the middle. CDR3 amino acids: CASSFDSFNYGYTF. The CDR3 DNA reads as TGCGCCAGCAGCTTCGACAGTTTTAACTATGGCTACACCTTC.

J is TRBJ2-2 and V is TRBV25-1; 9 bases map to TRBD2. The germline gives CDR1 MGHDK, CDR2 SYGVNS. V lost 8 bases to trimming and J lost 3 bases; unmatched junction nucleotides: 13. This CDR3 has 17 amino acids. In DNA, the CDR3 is TGTGCCAGCGGCGAACCTTTAGCGGGGGTCCACACCGGGGAGCTGTTTTTT. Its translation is CASGEPLAGVHTGELFF. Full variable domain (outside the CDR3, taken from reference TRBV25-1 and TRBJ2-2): EADIYQTPRYLVIGTGKKITLECSQTMGHDKMYWYQQDPGMELHLIHYSYGVNSTEKGDLSSESTVSRIRTEHFPLTLESARPSHTSQYLCASGEPLAGVHTGELFFGEGSRLTVL.

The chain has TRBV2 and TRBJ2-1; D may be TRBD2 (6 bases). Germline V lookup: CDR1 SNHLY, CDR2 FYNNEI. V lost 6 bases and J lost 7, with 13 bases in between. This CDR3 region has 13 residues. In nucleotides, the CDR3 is TGTGCCAGCAGCTGGACTAAGGGGAATGAGCAGTTCTTC. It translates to CASSWTKGNEQFF.

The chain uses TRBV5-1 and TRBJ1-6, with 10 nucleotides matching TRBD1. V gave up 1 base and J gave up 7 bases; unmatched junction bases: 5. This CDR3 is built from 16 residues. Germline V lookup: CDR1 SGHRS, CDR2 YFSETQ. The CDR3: CASSLFGTGANSPLHF. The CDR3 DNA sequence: TGCGCCAGCAGCTTGTTCGGGACAGGGGCAAATTCACCCCTCCACTTT. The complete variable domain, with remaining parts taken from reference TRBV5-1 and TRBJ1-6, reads KAGVTQTPRYLIKTRGQQVTLSCSPISGHRSVSWYQQTPGQGLQFLFEYFSETQRNKGNFPGRFSGRQFSNSRSEMNVSTLELGDSALYLCASSLFGTGANSPLHFGNGTRLTVT.

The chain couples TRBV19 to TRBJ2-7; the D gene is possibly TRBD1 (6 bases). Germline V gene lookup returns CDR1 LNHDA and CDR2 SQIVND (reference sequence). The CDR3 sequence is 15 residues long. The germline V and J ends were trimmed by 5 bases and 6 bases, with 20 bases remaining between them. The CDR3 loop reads CASSDRTVGLGEQYF. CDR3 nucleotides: TGTGCCAGTAGTGATCGGACAGTCGGGCTGGGCGAGCAGTACTTC. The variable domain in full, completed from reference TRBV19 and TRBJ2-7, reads DGGITQSPKYLFRKEGQNVTLSCEQNLNHDAMYWYRQDPGQGLRLIYYSQIVNDFQKGDIAEGYSVSREKKESFPLTVTSAQKNPTAFYLCASSDRTVGLGEQYFGPGTRLTVT.

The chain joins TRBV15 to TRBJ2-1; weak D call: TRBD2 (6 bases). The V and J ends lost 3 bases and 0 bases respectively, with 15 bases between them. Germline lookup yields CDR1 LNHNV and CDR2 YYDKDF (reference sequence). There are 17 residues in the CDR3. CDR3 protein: CATSRESLAHSYNEQFF. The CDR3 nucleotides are TGTGCCACCAGCAGGGAATCACTAGCCCACTCCTACAATGAGCAGTTCTTC.

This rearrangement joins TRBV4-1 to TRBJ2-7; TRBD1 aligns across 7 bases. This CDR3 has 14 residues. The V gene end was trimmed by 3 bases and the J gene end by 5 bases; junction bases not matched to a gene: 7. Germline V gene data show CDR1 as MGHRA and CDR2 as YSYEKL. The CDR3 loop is CASSHRNRGDEQYF. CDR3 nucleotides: TGCGCCAGCAGCCATCGGAACAGGGGAGACGAGCAGTACTTC.

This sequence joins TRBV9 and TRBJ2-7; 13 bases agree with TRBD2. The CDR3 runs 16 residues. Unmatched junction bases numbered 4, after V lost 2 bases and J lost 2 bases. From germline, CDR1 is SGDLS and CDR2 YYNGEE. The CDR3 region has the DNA TGTGCCAGCAGCGTTGGACTAGCGGGAGCCCCCTACGAGCAGTACTTC. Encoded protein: CASSVGLAGAPYEQYF.

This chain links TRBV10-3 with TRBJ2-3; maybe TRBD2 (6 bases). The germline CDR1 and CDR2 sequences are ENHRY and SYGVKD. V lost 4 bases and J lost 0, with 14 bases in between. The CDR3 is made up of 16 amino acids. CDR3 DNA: TGTGCCATCAGTGTAACTCCAGCGGGTAGCACAGATACGCAGTATTTT. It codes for CAISVTPAGSTDTQYF.